Below are 14 T cell receptor beta chains sequenced from a single sample in a study of shared clonotypes between healthy human individuals. Measured with immunoSEQ multiplex PCR; TCRdb has only the in-frame clones, and not every one. The data show fewer than 500,000 clones, about three quarters seen once. Sequencing input: PBMCs. The receptor source for this set is a woman in her 40s in good health. Some clones in this sample may be carry-over from other donors' samples.

The chain couples TRBV6-5 to TRBJ1-6, with TRBD1 matching over 7 bases. CDR1 and CDR2 (germline): MNHEY, SVGAGI. The CDR3 has 14 amino acids. V dropped 6 bases and J dropped 7; count of bases not matched to a gene: 6. DNA of the CDR3: TGTGCCAGCAGCCCCGGACAGGTCAATTCACCCCTCCACTTT. Its protein is CASSPGQVNSPLHF.

V usage is TRBV6-6 and J usage is TRBJ2-2; D is unclear. The germline CDR1 and CDR2 sequences are MNHNY and SVGAGI (reference sequence). This CDR3 is 15 amino acids long. Trimming left V 5 bases short and J 1 base short, with 11 bases between. CDR3 sequence (DNA): TGTGCCAGCAGTCCATGGTATGAGAACACCGGGGAGCTGTTTTTT. This translates into CASSPWYENTGELFF.

The chain couples TRBV7-2 to TRBJ2-3, with unresolved D. V was cut by 2 bases and J by 3 bases, with 12 bases left in between. This CDR3 is built from 15 residues. Germline lookup yields CDR1 SGHTA and CDR2 FQGNSA. CDR3 region: CASSLFGIPTDTQYF. The CDR3 DNA follows: TGTGCCAGCAGCTTATTTGGAATACCAACAGATACGCAGTATTTT. Supplemented by reference TRBV7-2 and TRBJ2-3, the full variable domain reads GAGVSQSPSNKVTEKGKDVELRCDPISGHTALYWYRQSLGQGLEFLIYFQGNSAPDKSGLPSDRFSAERTGGSVSTLTIQRTQQEDSAVYLCASSLFGIPTDTQYFGPGTRLTVL.

In its sample, this clone was seen once. This sequence joins TRBV19 and TRBJ1-1; D gene unclear. The germline V and J ends were trimmed by 5 bases and 2 bases, with 6 bases remaining between them. Germline V lookup: CDR1 LNHDA, CDR2 SQIVND (reference sequence). The CDR3 is made up of 12 amino acids. DNA for the CDR3: TGTGCCAGTAGTTATGCAAACACTGAAGCTTTCTTT. Translated: CASSYANTEAFF.

This clone was recorded at least ten times. The chain couples TRBV28 to TRBJ2-3; D possibly uses TRBD1 or TRBD2 (5 bases each). The CDR3 spans 14 residues. The V end lost 7 bases, the J end lost 4 bases, and 15 bases lay between the germline ends. Germline assignment: CDR1 MDHEN and CDR2 SYDVKM. CDR3 loop: CASKQGRGPDTQYF. The CDR3 DNA follows: TGTGCCAGCAAGCAGGGTCGGGGTCCAGATACGCAGTATTTT.

This clone turned up a few times. The chain links TRBV7-2 to TRBJ2-7; D is uncertain. V lost 5 bases and J 4 bases, leaving 9 bases between the germline ends. This CDR3 is built from 12 residues. Germline CDR1 and CDR2: SGHTA and FQGNSA. CDR3 DNA: TGTGCCAGCAGCACGACCTATTACGAGCAGTACTTC. Its translation is CASSTTYYEQYF. Using reference TRBV7-2 and TRBJ2-7 for the parts outside the CDR3, the full variable domain is GAGVSQSPSNKVTEKGKDVELRCDPISGHTALYWYRQSLGQGLEFLIYFQGNSAPDKSGLPSDRFSAERTGGSVSTLTIQRTQQEDSAVYLCASSTTYYEQYFGPGTRLTVT.

The V call is TRBV6-6, the J call TRBJ2-1; 10 nucleotides align to TRBD2. CDR1 is MNHNY and CDR2 is SVGAGI in the germline V gene (reference sequence). The CDR3 totals 15 residues. With 5 bases clipped from V and 10 bases from J, the junction kept 11 bases outside the gene matches. The CDR3 DNA sequence: TGTGCCAGCAGTACCCTAGCGGGAGATCGAGGGGAGCAGTTCTTC. This gives the protein CASSTLAGDRGEQFF.

V is TRBV18 and J is TRBJ1-1; D is ambiguous. This CDR3 has 12 residues. Germline V gene sequence: CDR1 KGHSH, CDR2 LQKENI. V was shortened by 2 bases and J by 7 bases, with 8 bases between the two germline ends. This CDR3 is CASSPVAGEAFF. CDR3 DNA: TGTGCCAGCTCACCAGTGGCAGGTGAAGCTTTCTTT.

The CDR3 spells CASSPFTGELFF. The DNA of the CDR3 is TGTGCCAGCAGCCCCTTCACCGGGGAGCTGTTTTTT. This chain connects TRBV7-2 to TRBJ2-2; unclear D gene. V lost 5 bases, J lost 4 bases, and 5 bases lay in between. The germline gives CDR1 SGHTA, CDR2 FQGNSA. The CDR3 is 12 amino acids.

The V call is TRBV4-3, the J call TRBJ2-7; TRBD2 matches at 10 bases. V shed 0 bases and J 0 bases; nucleotides not matched to a gene: 2. The CDR3 length is 16 residues. Germline assignment: CDR1 LGHNA and CDR2 YSLEER. In nucleotides, the CDR3 is TGCGCCAGCAGCCAAGAACCTAGCGGGAGCTCCTACGAGCAGTACTTC. Its translation is CASSQEPSGSSYEQYF.

This chain uses TRBV9 with TRBJ2-2, with no clear D. This CDR3 has 18 amino acids. Germline CDR1 SGDLS, CDR2 YYNGEE. The V end was cut by 0 bases, the J end by 0 bases, with 15 bases between. CDR3 nucleotides: TGTGCCAGCAGCGTAGAGGAAGTACTTACCCCGAACACCGGGGAGCTGTTTTTT. Translating it yields CASSVEEVLTPNTGELFF.

The V call is TRBV7-6, the J call TRBJ2-1, with 11 bases aligning to TRBD2. There are 15 residues in the CDR3. Germline-derived CDR1 and CDR2 are SGHVS and FNYEAQ. J was trimmed by 4 bases and V by 5 bases; bases with no gene match: 4. CDR3 DNA sequence: TGTGCCAGCAGCATTCTAGCGGGGGGATACAATGAGCAGTTCTTC. Its translation: CASSILAGGYNEQFF.

The chain links TRBV7-2 to TRBJ1-5, with D hard to call. CDR1 and CDR2 from the germline V gene are SGHTA and FQGNSA. The V end was cut by 0 bases, the J end by 7 bases, with 4 bases between. The length of the CDR3 is 12 residues. The CDR3 DNA reads as TGTGCCAGCAGCTTAGCTAGCCAGCCCCAGCATTTT. Protein: CASSLASQPQHF. The full variable domain, in which reference TRBV7-2 and TRBJ1-5 provide the parts outside the CDR3, is GAGVSQSPSNKVTEKGKDVELRCDPISGHTALYWYRQSLGQGLEFLIYFQGNSAPDKSGLPSDRFSAERTGGSVSTLTIQRTQQEDSAVYLCASSLASQPQHFGDGTRLSIL.

This clone came up a few times. V and J are TRBV29-1 and TRBJ2-7, with 8 bases matching TRBD1. There are 14 residues in the CDR3. V trimming: 6 bases; J trimming: 6 bases; junction bases outside the gene matches: 13. Germline V gene sequence: CDR1 SQVTM, CDR2 ANQGSEA. The CDR3 is CSVETQGAVGEQYF. The DNA of the CDR3 is TGCAGCGTCGAAACGCAGGGGGCGGTCGGCGAGCAGTACTTC.